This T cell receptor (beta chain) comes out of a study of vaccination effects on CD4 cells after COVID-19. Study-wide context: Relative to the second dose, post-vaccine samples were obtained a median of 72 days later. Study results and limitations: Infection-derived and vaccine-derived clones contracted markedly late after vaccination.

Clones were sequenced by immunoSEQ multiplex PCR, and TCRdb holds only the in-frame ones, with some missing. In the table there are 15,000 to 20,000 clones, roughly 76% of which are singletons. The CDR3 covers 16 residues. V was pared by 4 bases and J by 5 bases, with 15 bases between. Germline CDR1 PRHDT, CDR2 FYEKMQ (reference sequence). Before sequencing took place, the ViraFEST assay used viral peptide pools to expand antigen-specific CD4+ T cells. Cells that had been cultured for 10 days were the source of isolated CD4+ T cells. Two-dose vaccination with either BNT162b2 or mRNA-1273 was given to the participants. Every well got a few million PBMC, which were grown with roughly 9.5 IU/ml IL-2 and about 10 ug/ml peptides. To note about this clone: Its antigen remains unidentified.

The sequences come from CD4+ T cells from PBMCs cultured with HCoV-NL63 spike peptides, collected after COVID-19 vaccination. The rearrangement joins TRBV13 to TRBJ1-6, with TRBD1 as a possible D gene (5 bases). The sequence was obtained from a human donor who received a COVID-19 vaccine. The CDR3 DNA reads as TGTGCCAGCAGCTCCAGGGCATTCAGGGATAATTCACCCCTCCACTTT. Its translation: CASSSRAFRDNSPLHF.